This T cell receptor beta chain is from a study of blood T cells in healthy people across ages. Study conclusions and caveats: The recorded TCR beta diversity per million T cells decreased in a roughly linear manner with age. A strong correlation was found between TCR beta diversity and the percentage of naive T cells. Donor CMV status was unknown, possibly confounding expanded clonotype changes.

A second PCR of about 7 to 12 cycles used a sample-barcoded 5' primer and a J-beta primer mix. Each sample provided no less than 3 million CDR3-containing paired-end reads. TCRdb itself ran the 5' RACE reads through MiXCR, one entry per CDR3 protein. The sample holds 1,800,000 or so distinct CDR3 sequences, about two fifths seen once. This clonotype was counted a few times. Its specificity is not known. This CDR3 is 16 amino acids long. V was clipped by 7 bases and J by 7 bases, with 23 bases between them. Germline V gene sequence: CDR1 WSHSY, CDR2 SAAADI. The specimen sequenced was blood. The rearrangement links TRBV10-2 to TRBJ2-1, with D perhaps matching TRBD1 (6 bases). The receptor comes from a human donor in good health. For the CDR3, the DNA is TGCGCCAGCAAAGGAGAGGGGGTTTGGTTTCATAATGAGCAGTTCTTC. The encoded protein is CASKGEGVWFHNEQFF.